This TCR beta chain was recorded in a study of blood T cell repertoires in COVID-19. Turning to the study itself: Two negative PCRs, clearance, or symptom resolution characterized the recovered Cohort 3 donors.

Original data processing: Cell counts per sample came from amplifying reference gene primers. Repertoires were generated with immunoSEQ multiplex PCR, while TCRdb's copy carries only in-frame clones and drops some. V, J and clone size derive from that table, while D and trimming were established from the DNA sequence. The table records some 180,000 clones, around 83% of them present only once. Germline V gives CDR1 LNHDA, CDR2 SQIVND (reference sequence). Deletions cut 3 bases from V and 5 bases from J, with 7 bases between. There are 12 residues in the CDR3. Donors were grouped by their self-reported clinical history.

Sequencing was carried out using PBMCs or T cells enriched from blood (not recorded which). The chain employs TRBV19 and TRBJ2-5; maybe TRBD1 (6 bases). The source of this sequence is a woman in her thirties or forties in a cohort exposed to, infected with or recovered from COVID-19 (not recorded which). CDR3 loop: CASSIRGETQYF. The CDR3 coding sequence is TGTGCCAGTAGTATTAGGGGGGAGACCCAGTACTTC.